The 2 T cell receptor beta chains below come from one sample, sequenced in a study of molecular identifiers for immune sequencing clone quantification. TCRdb itself ran the PCR reads through MiXCR, one entry per CDR3 protein. The sample includes 490,000 or so distinct CDR3 sequences, about 26% of them seen just once. Sequences were obtained from naive CD8+ T cells from blood, with Jurkat cell RNA spiked in. Subset reported: FACS-sorted CD8+CD4-CCR7+CD45RA+ naive T cells. Receptors were obtained from a human donor in good health. Some libraries in this study had Jurkat cell RNA spiked in.

This clonotype was detected many times. The gene calls are TRBV11-2 and TRBJ2-3; 10 bases align to TRBD2. This CDR3 has 15 amino acids. Germline CDR1 reads SGHAT; CDR2 reads FQNNGV. Trimming at V came to 1 base and at J to 4 bases, leaving 2 bases not matched to a gene. CDR3 sequence reads: CASSLGAGGADTQYF. CDR3 DNA: TGTGCCAGCAGCTTAGGAGCGGGGGGGGCAGATACGCAGTATTTT.

This clonotype was detected ten times or more. The chain carries TRBV6-5 and TRBJ1-1, with a possible D match to TRBD1 (5 bases). Trimming cost V 8 bases and J 0 bases, with 16 bases left between them. The length of the CDR3 is 15 residues. Germline values: CDR1 MNHEY, CDR2 SVGAGI. The CDR3 loop reads CASFRADAMNTEAFF. DNA for the CDR3: TGTGCCAGCTTCAGGGCAGATGCCATGAACACTGAAGCTTTCTTT.